Following are 26 T cell receptor beta chains from one sample sequenced in a study of HIV-infected patients and healthy controls. cDNA was made from 500 ng RNA using alpha and beta constant primers. Each of the alpha and beta chains got its own library through chain-specific third strand synthesis with indices. TCRdb independently ran MiXCR on the 5' RACE reads; one entry per CDR3 protein. Among fewer than 20,000 distinct CDR3 sequences listed, 12% were seen once. The repertoire came from unfractionated whole blood and reflected all unsorted peripheral T cells. The sequencing sample was made of blood. The source of these receptors is an adult in good health.

This clonotype was detected many times. The chain joins TRBV18 to TRBJ2-7; a weak D match, TRBD2 (6 bases). Trimming stripped 6 bases from V and 3 bases from J, with 18 bases between. The CDR3 sequence is 15 residues long. Per germline, CDR1 KGHSH and CDR2 LQKENI. CDR3 region: CASSGGEAFLYEQYF. The CDR3 region has the DNA TGTGCCAGCTCGGGAGGCGAAGCCTTCCTCTACGAGCAGTACTTC.

This chain joins TRBV21-1 and TRBJ2-5. TRBV21-1 is deemed a pseudogene. This CDR3 spans 14 amino acids. The CDR3 sequence: CASSNGLVLETQYF. CDR3 coding DNA: TGTGCCAGCAGCAATGGCCTCGTCCTGGAGACCCAGTACTTC.

This clonotype was detected ten times or more. V and J are TRBV5-4 and TRBJ1-4; TRBD1 matches 8 bases. Germline CDR1 reads SGHNT; CDR2 reads YYREEE (reference sequence). J gave up 5 bases and V 2 bases, and 5 bases lay outside the gene matches. The CDR3 contains 15 residues. CDR3 residues: CASSLDRGLNEKLFF. CDR3 in DNA: TGTGCCAGCAGCTTAGACAGGGGTTTAAATGAAAAACTGTTTTTT.

This clonotype was counted between two and nine times. The CDR3 DNA reads as TGTGCCAGCAGTTTAGCTAGGGCTAGCACAGATACGCAGTATTTT. Its protein product is CASSLARASTDTQYF. The V call is TRBV6-6, the J call TRBJ2-3; D gene unclear. The CDR3 has 15 amino acids. Germline values: CDR1 MNHNY, CDR2 SVGAGI (reference sequence). V was cut by 4 bases and J by 0 bases, with 11 bases left in between.

Ten or more counts support this clonotype. This rearrangement joins TRBV6-6 to TRBJ2-3, with 9 positions matching TRBD1. J was trimmed by 5 bases and V by 11 bases; bases with no gene match: 11. The CDR3 is made up of 14 amino acids. Looked up from germline, CDR1 is MNHNY and CDR2 is SVGAGI (reference sequence). The CDR3 region has the DNA TGTGCCGCCCTAGGGGACAGGGCTAGAGATACGCAGTATTTT. Amino acids: CAALGDRARDTQYF.

This clonotype was seen a handful of times. The V and J genes are TRBV5-5 and TRBJ1-1; TRBD1 might be the D (5 bases). This CDR3 is 17 amino acids long. CDR1 and CDR2 from the germline V gene are SGHKS and YYEKEE (reference sequence). With 4 bases removed from V and 0 bases from J, the gap between germline ends came to 19 bases. The CDR3 DNA follows: TGTGCCAGCAGCATCCTAAGACAGAGTCGCATGAACACTGAAGCTTTCTTT. This sequence encodes CASSILRQSRMNTEAFF.

In its sample, this clonotype was seen many times. The CDR3 sequence: CASSSPGPRFGQQFF. For the CDR3, the DNA is TGTGCCAGCAGCTCGCCGGGACCGAGGTTCGGGCAGCAGTTCTTC. The V call is TRBV7-2, the J call TRBJ2-1; D possibly uses TRBD1 or TRBD2 (5 bases each). With 4 bases removed from V and 11 bases from J, the gap between germline ends came to 21 bases. Germline V gives CDR1 SGHTA, CDR2 FQGNSA. The CDR3 is 15 residues long.

This clonotype has ten or more counts. The rearrangement uses TRBV7-2 and TRBJ1-2; 7 nucleotides match TRBD1. Germline loops: CDR1 SGHTA, CDR2 FQGNSA. Unmatched junction bases numbered 9, after V lost 8 bases and J lost 0 bases. CDR3 length: 15 amino acids. Written as DNA, the CDR3 is TGTGCCAGCTCCCGGGACAGCCTGGCTAACTATGGCTACACCTTC. Its protein product is CASSRDSLANYGYTF.

Sample share makes this clonotype medium-sized (0.01 to 0.1%). The chain joins TRBV7-2 to TRBJ2-5; the D gene is possibly TRBD1 (6 bases). Germline-derived CDR1 and CDR2 are SGHTA and FQGNSA. V lost 6 bases to trimming and J lost 5 bases, with 19 bases between them. This CDR3 is 15 amino acids long. The CDR3 nucleotides read TGTGCCAGCAGAAAGCCCGGGACAAAGCGGGAGACCCAGTACTTC. Its translation: CASRKPGTKRETQYF.

This clonotype occurred many times. This chain links TRBV12-3 or TRBV12-4 with TRBJ1-1; D is uncertain. CDR3 length equals 13 residues. The V end was cut by 1 base, the J end by 5 bases, with 8 bases between. CDR3 in amino acids: CASSLVGVTEAFF. Written as DNA, the CDR3 is TGTGCCAGCAGTTTAGTAGGTGTTACTGAAGCTTTCTTT.

Within the sample, this clonotype is medium-sized. The genes are TRBV11-2 and TRBJ1-1, with D possibly being TRBD1 (6 bases). V lost 0 bases and J 0 bases, leaving 14 bases between the germline ends. Germline-derived CDR1 and CDR2 are SGHAT and FQNNGV. The CDR3 loop spans 17 amino acids. In nucleotides, the CDR3 is TGTGCCAGCAGCTTAGATCGTAGGACAGCTATGAACACTGAAGCTTTCTTT. Translation: CASSLDRRTAMNTEAFF.

This clonotype was counted between two and nine times. J is TRBJ1-2 and V is TRBV7-2; D is perhaps TRBD1 (5 bases). This CDR3 contains 16 residues. The V and J ends lost 0 bases and 7 bases respectively, with 18 bases between them. The germline gives CDR1 SGHTA, CDR2 FQGNSA. The CDR3 DNA follows: TGTGCCAGCAGCTTAGCGATCGGTCAGGGACGGTCTGGCTACACCTTC. Translation: CASSLAIGQGRSGYTF.

At least ten counts were recorded for this clonotype. No DNA is shown, since the ends of the CDR3 on it are uncertain; the CDR3 is the one TCRdb lists. This rearrangement joins TRBV12-3 or TRBV12-4 to TRBJ1-6. The CDR3 has 17 residues if both end residues are counted. The CDR3 region is CASSTSAGSSYNSPLHF.

The rearrangement joins TRBV6-2 or TRBV6-3 to TRBJ2-3; possible D gene TRBD1, 6 bases. Deletions cut 2 bases from V and 2 bases from J, with 20 bases between. This CDR3 is built from 18 residues. Germline CDR1 is MNHEY and CDR2 is SVGEGT. CDR3 nucleotides: TGTGCCAGCAGTTACCTAGGGGGAGCGCCGCGTCCCACAGATACGCAGTATTTT. Translated, it gives CASSYLGGAPRPTDTQYF.

This clonotype showed up just a few times. The genes are TRBV11-1 and TRBJ1-1; the match to TRBD1 covers 8 bases. The CDR3 sequence is 13 residues long. Unmatched junction bases numbered 7, after V lost 9 bases and J lost 4 bases. Per germline, CDR1 SGHAT and CDR2 FQDESV (reference sequence). The CDR3 loop is CASTNRGSTEAFF. The DNA of the CDR3 is TGTGCCAGTACTAACAGGGGGAGCACTGAAGCTTTCTTT.

This clonotype was seen repeatedly, ten times or more. The J gene is TRBJ1-2, the V gene TRBV20-1, with a tentative D call TRBD1 (6 bases). V was pared by 3 bases and J by 0 bases, with 14 bases between. CDR3 length: 15 residues. CDR1 is DFQATT and CDR2 is SNEGSKA in the germline V gene (reference sequence). The CDR3, as DNA: TGCAGTGCTAGCGGCGGACAGACTCCTAACTATGGCTACACCTTC. It is translated as CSASGGQTPNYGYTF.

The chain carries TRBV14 and TRBJ1-3; TRBD1 is a possible D gene (5 bases). Trimming took off 0 bases at V and 0 bases at J, with 12 bases between the two ends. The CDR3 extends over 17 amino acids. CDR1 is SGHDN, CDR2 FVKESK, per germline. CDR3 sequence: CASSQDWGYLSGNTIYF. DNA of the CDR3: TGTGCCAGCAGCCAAGATTGGGGCTACCTCTCTGGAAACACCATATATTTT. The full variable domain, its missing parts supplied by reference TRBV14 and TRBJ1-3, is EAGVTQFPSHSVIEKGQTVTLRCDPISGHDNLYWYRRVMGKEIKFLLHFVKESKQDESGMPNNRFLAERTGGTYSTLKVQPAELEDSGVYFCASSQDWGYLSGNTIYFGEGSWLTVV.

The rearrangement uses TRBV13 and TRBJ1-1; D not certain. CDR1 and CDR2 from the germline V gene are PRHDT and FYEKMQ (reference sequence). Trimming left V 5 bases short and J 8 bases short, with 9 bases between. The CDR3 sequence is 11 residues long. The CDR3 loop is CASSPRAEAFF. In DNA form, the CDR3 reads TGTGCCAGCAGCCCTCGGGCCGAAGCTTTCTTT.

As regards this clonotype: This sequence may be a read error, since a much larger clone differs from it by one base. The chain employs TRBV20-1 and TRBJ1-2; tentatively, D is TRBD1 (5 bases). Germline V lookup: CDR1 DFQATT, CDR2 SNEGSKA (reference sequence). There are 15 residues in the CDR3. Trimming took off 3 bases at V and 6 bases at J, with 20 bases between the two ends. The CDR3 DNA is TGCAGTGCTAGTAAGAGTGGGGCAGTGAATCATGGCTACACCTTC. Translating it yields CSASKSGAVNHGYTF.

Many counts were recorded for this clonotype. V and J are TRBV4-3 and TRBJ1-2; the D gene is possibly TRBD1 (5 bases). Trimming left V 1 base short and J 1 base short, with 10 bases between. The CDR3 extends over 15 amino acids. Germline V gene data show CDR1 as LGHNA and CDR2 as YSLEER. The CDR3: CASSQVPGSNYGYTF. The CDR3 DNA follows: TGCGCCAGCAGCCAAGTTCCAGGGAGTAACTATGGCTACACCTTC.

This clonotype has a handful of counts. The chain couples TRBV6-2 or TRBV6-3 to TRBJ1-5, with D possibly being TRBD1 (6 bases). The germline gives CDR1 MNHEY, CDR2 SVGEGT. The CDR3 has 14 amino acids. The V gene lost 9 bases and the J gene lost 4 bases, with 16 bases spanning the gap. The CDR3 DNA reads as TGTGCCAGAGGGTACAGGGCTCATAATCAGCCCCAGCATTTT. Translation: CARGYRAHNQPQHF.

This clonotype was picked up one time. The chain links TRBV29-1 to TRBJ1-2; 10 nucleotides match TRBD1. The CDR3 is 16 amino acids. Looked up from germline, CDR1 is SQVTM and CDR2 is ANQGSEA. Germline trimming cut 6 bases from V and 4 bases from J; bases unmatched to any gene: 14. Here the CDR3 DNA reads TGCAGCGTGGACGACAGGGGGCGAGGTGGTGTCTATGGCTACACCTTC. This codes for CSVDDRGRGGVYGYTF.

This clonotype came up many times. The chain combines TRBV7-9 with TRBJ2-1; no clear D. Germline-derived CDR1 and CDR2 are SEHNR and FQNEAQ (reference sequence). This CDR3 region has 15 residues. V was cut by 3 bases and J by 2 bases, with 11 bases left in between. The CDR3 DNA reads as TGTGCCAGCAGCTTGGAAGGTTACACCTACAATGAGCAGTTCTTC. Translating gives CASSLEGYTYNEQFF.

This clonotype has a count of ten or more. The chain has TRBV5-1 and TRBJ2-5; no clear D. In germline, CDR1 is SGHRS, CDR2 YFSETQ. The CDR3 runs 13 residues. Between the trimmed V and J ends, which lost 0 bases and 7 bases, there was a span of 10 bases. This CDR3 is CASSLEGSGTQYF. The CDR3 nucleotides read TGCGCCAGCAGCTTGGAAGGGTCAGGGACCCAGTACTTC.

This clonotype was seen ten or more times. The rearrangement links TRBV12-3 or TRBV12-4 to TRBJ2-2; D possibly corresponds to TRBD1 (5 bases). The CDR3 sequence is 14 residues long. V was pared by 8 bases and J by 6 bases, with 16 bases between. The CDR3 DNA is TGTGCCAGCGGCGACAGATGGGGTCCCGGGGAGCTGTTTTTT. The encoded protein is CASGDRWGPGELFF.

This clonotype was detected ten times or more. The chain carries TRBV4-3 and TRBJ2-5; 8 bases match TRBD1. Per the germline V gene, CDR1 is LGHNA and CDR2 is YSLEER. After removal of 0 bases from V and 0 bases from J, the junction contained 12 bases not matched to a gene. The CDR3 loop spans 19 amino acids. Written as DNA, the CDR3 is TGCGCCAGCAGCCAAGATAGCTGGGGGAACAGGGGGTACCAAGAGACCCAGTACTTC. It specifies CASSQDSWGNRGYQETQYF.